The 16 T cell receptor beta chains below all came from one sample that was sequenced in a study of lymphopenia after photon versus proton radiotherapy. Using immunoSEQ multiplex PCR, the repertoire was profiled, and TCRdb retains in-frame clones only, with some absent. The repertoire includes more than 25,000 clones, around nine tenths of them detected once, and around 47% sits in the top ten. The sample in question was peripheral blood, obtained from a patient treated with proton-based radiotherapy. The receptors shown here come from an older woman with cholangiocarcinoma. Some clones in this sample may be carry-over from other donors' samples.

This clone showed up just once. V usage is TRBV6-5 and J usage is TRBJ1-1; no firm D call. The germline gives CDR1 MNHEY, CDR2 SVGAGI. The germline V and J ends were trimmed by 7 bases and 0 bases, with 9 bases remaining between them. This CDR3 region has 13 residues. The CDR3 loop is CASTSTMNTEAFF. CDR3 nucleotide sequence: TGTGCCAGCACCAGCACAATGAACACTGAAGCTTTCTTT.

The V and J genes are TRBV7-2 and TRBJ2-3; 10 bases are shared with TRBD2. V shed 1 base, J shed 8 bases, and the junction held 12 bases outside the gene matches. CDR3 length equals 17 residues. Germline V gene data show CDR1 as SGHTA and CDR2 as FQGNSA. CDR3 sequence (DNA): TGTGCCAGCAGCTTAGAACGGGGACTAGCGCTTGGTCGTACGCAGTATTTT. Its translation: CASSLERGLALGRTQYF. The whole variable domain, remainder taken from reference TRBV7-2 and TRBJ2-3, is GAGVSQSPSNKVTEKGKDVELRCDPISGHTALYWYRQSLGQGLEFLIYFQGNSAPDKSGLPSDRFSAERTGGSVSTLTIQRTQQEDSAVYLCASSLERGLALGRTQYFGPGTRLTVL.

This clone was picked up one time. The chain has TRBV7-2 and TRBJ2-7, with 9 bases that match TRBD2. Trimming at V came to 5 bases and at J to 0 bases, leaving 5 bases not matched to a gene. This CDR3 is 15 amino acids long. CDR1 and CDR2 from the germline V gene are SGHTA and FQGNSA. CDR3 bases: TGTGCCAGCAGCAGTAGCGGGGGAAACTCCTACGAGCAGTACTTC. Translated: CASSSSGGNSYEQYF.

The J gene is TRBJ2-3, the V gene TRBV5-1; 11 bases line up with TRBD2. The J segment lost 6 bases and the V segment lost 2 bases, leaving 5 bases of the junction unmatched. Germline CDR1 and CDR2: SGHRS and YFSETQ. The CDR3 length is 15 residues. The CDR3 protein is CASSFGTSGHDTQYF. The CDR3 nucleotides read TGCGCCAGCAGCTTCGGGACTAGCGGCCACGATACGCAGTATTTT.

This clone was counted a single time. The chain has TRBV7-2 and TRBJ2-7; possibly TRBD2 for D (6 bases). CDR1 and CDR2 from the germline V gene are SGHTA and FQGNSA. V was trimmed by 6 bases and J by 7 bases, leaving 19 bases between them. This CDR3 is 14 amino acids long. The CDR3 DNA sequence: TGTGCCAGCAGACGCCACGGGAGCTCGATGGAGCAGTACTTC. This translates into CASRRHGSSMEQYF.

This sequence joins TRBV7-9 and TRBJ1-2, with a tentative D call TRBD1 (5 bases). The V end was cut by 5 bases, the J end by 8 bases, with 18 bases between. Germline CDR1 SEHNR, CDR2 FQNEAQ (reference sequence). The CDR3 spans 14 residues. CDR3 amino acids: CASSIGESPRGYTF. The CDR3 DNA sequence: TGTGCCAGCAGCATAGGGGAATCTCCGCGGGGCTACACCTTC.

The chain recombines TRBV27 with TRBJ1-5; no reliable D call. The germline V gene has CDR1 MNHEY and CDR2 SMNVEV (reference sequence). The CDR3 has 13 amino acids. The germline V and J ends were trimmed by 6 bases and 3 bases, with 9 bases remaining between them. CDR3 in amino acids: CASSSKTNQPQHF. The DNA of the CDR3 is TGTGCCAGCAGCTCTAAGACCAATCAGCCCCAGCATTTT.

This chain links TRBV20-1 with TRBJ1-3, with D unresolved. The CDR3 loop spans 11 amino acids. With 1 base removed from V and 2 bases from J, the gap between germline ends came to 0 bases. CDR1 is DFQATT, CDR2 SNEGSKA, per germline (reference sequence). The CDR3 loop reads CSARAGNTIYF. CDR3 bases: TGCAGTGCTAGAGCTGGAAACACCATATATTTT.

The rearrangement joins TRBV27 to TRBJ1-1, with TRBD1 as a possible D gene (6 bases). V lost 2 bases and J 10 bases, leaving 17 bases between the germline ends. The length of the CDR3 is 14 residues. CDR1 is MNHEY and CDR2 is SMNVEV in the germline V gene (reference sequence). The CDR3 here is CASSLKGGGYGAFF. The CDR3 DNA follows: TGTGCCAGCAGTTTAAAAGGGGGAGGGTATGGAGCTTTCTTT.

This rearrangement joins TRBV7-8 to TRBJ1-2; D is unresolved. The V and J ends lost 5 bases and 8 bases respectively, with 15 bases between them. The CDR3 length is 13 residues. Germline V gene sequence: CDR1 SGHVS, CDR2 FQNEAQ. The CDR3 DNA reads TGTGCCAGCAGCCCACCCGCCTTGCGAGGCTACACCTTC. Translating gives CASSPPALRGYTF.

This clone was observed a single time. The CDR3 DNA is TGCAGCGTCCGACAAGGGGGGCAGGGAAAACAGCCCCAGCATTTT. This encodes CSVRQGGQGKQPQHF. The chain has TRBV29-1 and TRBJ1-5; possible D gene TRBD1, 6 bases. This CDR3 is built from 15 residues. In germline, CDR1 is SQVTM, CDR2 ANQGSEA. Trimming pared 6 bases from V and 7 bases from J, leaving 22 bases between.

The rearrangement links TRBV19 to TRBJ1-6, with TRBD1 identical over 9 bases. Germline trimming cut 10 bases from V and 9 bases from J; bases unmatched to any gene: 7. The CDR3 is 13 amino acids. In germline, CDR1 is LNHDA, CDR2 SQIVND (reference sequence). The CDR3: CATSRGQGSPLHF. The CDR3 DNA reads TGTGCCACCTCCCGGGGACAGGGTTCACCCCTCCACTTT.

The chain combines TRBV18 with TRBJ1-4; D is perhaps TRBD1 (5 bases). Germline V gene lookup returns CDR1 KGHSH and CDR2 LQKENI. The CDR3 contains 14 residues. The ends were cut back, 4 bases at V and 2 bases at J, with 8 bases in the middle. The CDR3: CASSLRQTNEKLFF. The CDR3 region has the DNA TGTGCCAGCTCACTTCGACAGACTAATGAAAAACTGTTTTTT.

The CDR3, as DNA: TGTGCCAGCAGCCAAGATCCTGGGACTAGCTGGACAGATACGCAGTATTTT. This translates into CASSQDPGTSWTDTQYF. The chain uses TRBV14 and TRBJ2-3; 9 nucleotides match TRBD2. The CDR3 contains 17 residues. Trimming took 0 bases from V and 3 from J; bases not matched to a gene: 7. Per germline, CDR1 SGHDN and CDR2 FVKESK.

The rearrangement uses TRBV4-3 and TRBJ2-7; TRBD1 aligns across 9 bases. Germline CDR1 reads LGHNA; CDR2 reads YSLEER. This CDR3 has 18 amino acids. The V and J ends lost 2 bases and 2 bases, in that order; junction bases with no gene match: 13. The CDR3 reads CASSQNHYPGTGPYEQYF. Written as DNA, the CDR3 is TGCGCCAGCAGCCAAAACCATTATCCCGGGACAGGGCCCTACGAGCAGTACTTC.

The chain uses TRBV4-3 and TRBJ2-7; tentatively, D is TRBD2 (6 bases). V was pared by 4 bases and J by 6 bases, with 16 bases between. Germline V CDR1 and CDR2: LGHNA, YSLEER. The CDR3 covers 14 residues. The CDR3 nucleotides read TGCGCCAGCAGCCGGGTGGGGACTTCGGGCGAGCAGTACTTC. Translating it yields CASSRVGTSGEQYF.